Listed below are T cell receptor beta chains from one sample, sequenced in a study of T-cell memory formation after mild COVID-19. TCRdb re-called the 5' RACE reads with MiXCR, one entry per CDR3 protein. The data hold 530,000 or so distinct CDR3 sequences, with approximately 15% observed a single time. The sample taken for sequencing was PBMCs or a T cell subset sorted from them (not recorded which). These receptors originate from an adult woman who had mild COVID-19 (a few samples of this study predate the infection). Cell type and time point are not known. Each CDR3 is given with its conserved first and last residue. A D gene is named only where the DNA matches it firmly. Rows give clone size only sometimes, using once, few, many, or a class for an expanded clone.

TRBJ1-6 - - TRBV20-1 TGCAGTGCTGGGCGTAGAAGCTCCTATAATTCACCCCTCCACTTT CSAGRRSSYNSPLHF
TRBJ2-5 TRBD2 - TRBV5-4 TGTGCCAGCAGCGGGAGGAGCGGGAAAGAGACCCAGTACTTC CASSGRSGKETQYF
TRBJ2-7 TRBD1 few TRBV9 TGTGCCAGCAGCCGAAGCTCAACAGGGGGCATCGTATACGAGCAGTACTTC CASSRSSTGGIVYEQYF
TRBJ2-2 TRBD2 - TRBV20-1 TGCAGTGCTAGAGTGAGCGGGAGGGTTAACACCGGGGAGCTGTTTTTT CSARVSGRVNTGELFF
TRBJ1-5 TRBD1 - TRBV12-3/TRBV12-4 TGTGCCAGCAGCCCCGGGACAGGCTTCCCTGGGGGCAATCAGCCCCAGCATTTT CASSPGTGFPGGNQPQHF
TRBJ2-3 - many TRBV7-2 TGTGCCAGCAGCCCCAGGACTCGCTCTAGCACAGATACGCAGTATTTT CASSPRTRSSTDTQYF
TRBJ1-2 TRBD1 - TRBV29-1 TGCAGCGTCTTACAGGGGGAGAATTATGGCTACACCTTC CSVLQGENYGYTF
TRBJ2-3 - - TRBV4-1 TGCGCCAGCAGCCAAGAATATAGCCGGGAATACCTATATACGCAGTATTTT CASSQEYSREYLYTQYF
TRBJ2-1 - - TRBV27 TGTGCCAGCAGTCCCGGGGCGAGGGGGCAGTTCTTC CASSPGARGQFF
TRBJ2-1 TRBD2 many TRBV2 TGTGCCAGCAGCCCCCGTGCGGGGGGGCCCAATGAGCAGTTCTTC CASSPRAGGPNEQFF
TRBJ2-1 - few TRBV24-1 TGTGCCGCCGGCACGGGACGTGAGCAGTTCTTC CAAGTGREQFF
TRBJ2-5 TRBD2 - TRBV7-6 TGTGCCAGCAGCTTTTTGCGGGAGGAGGTTAGAGAGACCCAGTACTTC CASSFLREEVRETQYF
TRBJ2-1 TRBD1 - TRBV6-5 TGTGCCAGCAGTTACGGGGACAGGGGGGATAATGAGCAGTTCTTC CASSYGDRGDNEQFF
TRBJ1-3 - - TRBV4-2 TGTGCCAGCAGCCAAGAATGGGGGATCGGAAACACCATATATTTT CASSQEWGIGNTIYF
TRBJ2-1 - - TRBV5-5 TGTGCCAGCAGCTCAACCCGAGGGTTAACCGACCACAATGAGCAGTTCTTC CASSSTRGLTDHNEQFF
TRBJ1-5 - - TRBV6-5 TGTGCCAGCGGCCAGGGAGGTAGCAATCAGCCCCAGCATTTT CASGQGGSNQPQHF
TRBJ1-6 - - TRBV7-6 TGTGCCAGCAGCGCCGACGGTAGCTCCTATAATTCACCCCTCCACTTT CASSADGSSYNSPLHF
TRBJ1-5 - few TRBV5-1 TGCGCCAGCAGCTTGGTCCCACGGGGGTGGGATGGAGGCAATCAGCCCCAGCATTTT CASSLVPRGWDGGNQPQHF
TRBJ2-7 - - TRBV27 TGTGCCAGCAGTCCACTTGCGGCCCTAGCCTACGAGCAGTACTTC CASSPLAALAYEQYF
TRBJ2-7 - few TRBV7-6 TGTGCCAGCAGCTTAGAAGTGGCTGCTAGCTCCTACGAGCAGTACTTC CASSLEVAASSYEQYF
TRBJ1-1 - many TRBV12-3/TRBV12-4 TGTGCCAGCAGACAGGGTTGGGCTGAAGCTTTCTTT CASRQGWAEAFF
TRBJ2-5 - few TRBV10-3 TGTGCCATCAGCGGAGGGCAGGGCAAGAAAGAGACCCAGTACTTC CAISGGQGKKETQYF
TRBJ2-2 - few TRBV3-1 TGTGCCAGCAGCCCAAGCGGAAAGGATACCGGGGAGCTGTTTTTT CASSPSGKDTGELFF
TRBJ2-7 - few TRBV6-2/TRBV6-3 TGTGCCAGTGCGGCGACAACCTACGAGCAGTACTTC CASAATTYEQYF
TRBJ1-5 - - TRBV21-1 TGTGCCAGCAGCAAAGCGGAACAGCCACATCAGCCCCAGCATTTT CASSKAEQPHQPQHF
TRBJ2-1 - few TRBV4-1 TGCGCCAGCAGCGACAAATTTGTCCCCGATGAGCAGTTCTTC CASSDKFVPDEQFF
TRBJ2-7 TRBD2 - TRBV3-1 TGTGCCAGCAGCCCCTCCTCGGGGGGGAGACCCTACGAGCAGTACTTC CASSPSSGGRPYEQYF
TRBJ2-7 TRBD1 few TRBV18 TGTGCCAGCTCACCACGAGGACAGGGCGGCTCCTACGAGCAGTACTTC CASSPRGQGGSYEQYF
TRBJ1-2 TRBD1 few TRBV12-3/TRBV12-4 TGTGCCAGCAGTTTGCGCCAGGGACAGGGGGCTAGCTATGGCTACACCTTC CASSLRQGQGASYGYTF